This T cell receptor (beta chain) was captured by sequencing in a study of cytomegalovirus exposure and HLA in healthy donors (dated by TCRdb to about 2017). A note on the overall study: The roughly 650 repertoires of the first cohort and the 120 or so validation repertoires were produced on the same platform, according to a later analysis. The study combined high-throughput TCR immunosequencing, statistical association of individual TCRs with disease status, and machine learning to predict cytomegalovirus infection status. The study aimed to test whether signatures of past pathogen exposure could be identified by cataloging public T cell receptors. Along with the roughly 670-subject first cohort, a separate validation cohort of 120 different subjects was used. What the authors observed across the whole study: While some public TCRs were present in many individuals, most TCR sequences turned up only very rarely across donors. Subsequent analysis determined that TCRs grouped into clusters in the first cohort also showed a tendency toward co-occurrence across the roughly 110 validation repertoires, and approximately 94% of cluster scores exceeded 0. In vitro tests confirmed that a few of the cytomegalovirus-associated TCR beta chains recognize cytomegalovirus antigens. Cytomegalovirus status was reported to be diagnosed by the classifier with high specificity and sensitivity in both the original and validation cohorts. The authors suggested that the approach could potentially be generalized to other disease states and immunological phenotypes. All 120 or so repertoires were used to score co-occurrence in the validation cohort in a later analysis, because that analysis had no HLA typing for the cohort. In the study, 150 to 200 TCR beta chains were listed as associated with cytomegalovirus.

Details on this clone: What antigen it recognizes has not been identified. Base qualities are missing; no much larger clone stands one base away.

The CDR3, from cysteine to phenylalanine, totals 14 residues. Only the CDR3 portion is preserved as DNA: 42 bases, with reading frame beginning at the first base. Trimming takes 3 bases off V and 7 bases off J; junction bases not matched to a gene: 5. The germline V gene provides CDR1 SGHTA and CDR2 FQGNSA. Separate from the approximately 670-subject first cohort, the validation cohort of about 120 subjects was the group to which the donors belonged. Receptor libraries were prepared by the immunoSEQ multiplex PCR assay. The paper's data handling went like this. A statistical classification framework was developed to diagnose cytomegalovirus status using the catalog of TCR beta chain sequences. TCRdb retrieved this table from immuneACCESS and kept in-frame rearrangements only. Not all clones are present; in checked studies, unresolved V genes account for under half, and no reason is known for the remainder. V, J and clone size are taken as reported in that table, and D and trimming were inferred from the DNA itself. Within this sample are 150,000 to 200,000 clones, with approximately 86% of them counted one time only. Jointly, the top ten make up around 2.4% of the sample.

The chain joins TRBV7-2 to TRBJ1-4; 7 central bases correspond to TRBD1. The sequenced sample was PBMCs. This receptor was taken from a woman between 18 and 29 years old in good health and CMV-seronegative. Here the CDR3 is given as CASSFRGYGEKLFF. The bases read TGTGCCAGCAGCTTCAGGGGGTACGGTGAAAAACTGTTTTTT.